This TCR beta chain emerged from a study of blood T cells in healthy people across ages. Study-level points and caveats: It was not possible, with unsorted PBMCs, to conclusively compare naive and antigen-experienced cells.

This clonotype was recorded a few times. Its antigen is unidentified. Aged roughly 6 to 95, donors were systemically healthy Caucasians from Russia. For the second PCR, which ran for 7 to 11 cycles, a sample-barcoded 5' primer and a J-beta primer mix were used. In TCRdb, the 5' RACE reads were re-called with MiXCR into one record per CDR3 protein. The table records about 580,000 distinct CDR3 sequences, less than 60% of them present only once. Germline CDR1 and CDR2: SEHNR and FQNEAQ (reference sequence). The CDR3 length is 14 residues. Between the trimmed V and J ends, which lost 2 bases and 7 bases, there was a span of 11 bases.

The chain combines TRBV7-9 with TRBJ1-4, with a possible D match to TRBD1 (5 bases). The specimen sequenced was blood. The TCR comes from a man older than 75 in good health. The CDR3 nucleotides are TGTGCCAGCAGCTTAATAGGGGATAGTGAAAAACTGTTTTTT. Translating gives CASSLIGDSEKLFF.